The sequence of this T cell receptor (beta chain) was determined in a study of shared clonotypes between healthy human individuals. General observations from the study: Relative to clonotypes present in all four donors, those not shared had lower generation probabilities.

The CDR3 loop spans 13 amino acids. Germline CDR1 is MNHNS and CDR2 is SASEGT. V was pared by 4 bases and J by 5 bases, with 4 bases of the junction left unmatched. All donors qualified as healthy HIV-negative adults and had experienced no recent acute infections or vaccinations. As concerns this clone: What it binds is not known.

Profiling relied on immunoSEQ multiplex PCR, and the TCRdb table lists in-frame clones only, not all of them. The sample has about 2 million clones, roughly 95% seen once. Material: naive CD4+ T cells sorted from blood. The subset denotes: CD45RA+ positively selected. The TCR originated in a man between 18 and 29 years old in good health. This chain uses TRBV6-1 with TRBJ1-1, with TRBD1 identical over 7 bases. The CDR3 is CASSGYRGTEAFF. The CDR3 bases are TGTGCCAGCAGTGGGTACAGGGGAACTGAAGCTTTCTTT.